The 11 T cell receptor beta chains below come from one sample, sequenced in a study of blood T cell repertoires in COVID-19. This table comes from immunoSEQ multiplex PCR, and its TCRdb copy is limited to in-frame clones, with some not included. Of some 400,000 clones listed, approximately 87% are singletons. Sample: PBMCs or T cells enriched from blood (not recorded which). The receptor set was obtained from a man aged 25-45 years who had recovered from COVID-19.

The V call is TRBV2, the J call TRBJ2-7; TRBD1 might be the D (8 bases). This CDR3 comprises 13 residues. The ends were cut back, 8 bases at V and 3 bases at J, with 14 bases in the middle. The germline V gene has CDR1 SNHLY and CDR2 FYNNEI. In DNA, the CDR3 is TGTGCCAGCGTCCACAGGGGGGGCTACGAGCAGTACTTC. Its translation: CASVHRGGYEQYF.

CDR3 bases: TGTGCCAGCAGCGCAGACAGGGGGTCCTACGAGCAGTACTTC. Its protein product is CASSADRGSYEQYF. This chain uses TRBV5-5 with TRBJ2-7; the match to TRBD1 covers 9 bases. With V trimmed by 4 bases and J by 1 base, 3 bases remained unmatched. Germline values: CDR1 SGHKS, CDR2 YYEKEE (reference sequence). CDR3 size: 14 residues.

The chain links TRBV18 to TRBJ2-7; 11 bases map to TRBD1. Unmatched junction bases numbered 16, after V lost 5 bases and J lost 7 bases. Germline V gene data show CDR1 as KGHSH and CDR2 as LQKENI. The CDR3 covers 17 residues. CDR3 protein: CASSSKTGTGGQGEQYF. CDR3 in DNA: TGTGCCAGCTCATCGAAAACCGGGACAGGGGGTCAAGGGGAGCAGTACTTC.

This clone was seen just once. The V gene is TRBV4-2, the J gene TRBJ2-7; 9 positions match TRBD1. The CDR3 runs 14 residues. Trimming removed 4 bases from V and 7 bases from J; junction bases left unmatched: 8. The germline CDR1 and CDR2 sequences are LGHNA and YNFKEQ. CDR3 bases: TGTGCCAGCAGCCGTTCGGACAGGGGAGAAGAGCAGTACTTC. This translates into CASSRSDRGEEQYF.

The genes are TRBV3-1 (or the pseudogene TRBV3-2) and TRBJ1-5; the D gene is possibly TRBD1 (6 bases). Germline V CDR1 and CDR2: LGHDT, YNNKEL (reference sequence). This CDR3 contains 16 residues. The V and J ends lost 1 base and 2 bases respectively, with 12 bases between them. DNA for the CDR3: TGTGCCAGCAGCCAAGGAATGGGGGCGCGCAATCAGCCCCAGCATTTT. This sequence encodes CASSQGMGARNQPQHF.

This clone has only one observation. The chain combines TRBV11-2 with TRBJ1-5; 7 bases are a match to TRBD1. The CDR3 extends over 14 amino acids. Germline CDR1 reads SGHAT; CDR2 reads FQNNGV. J was trimmed by 9 bases and V by 5 bases; bases with no gene match: 10. The DNA for the CDR3 is TGTGCCAGCAGCCCTGGGACAGCCAGAGCGCCCCAGCATTTT. Amino acid sequence: CASSPGTARAPQHF.

This clone came up a few times. V gene TRBV30 combines with J gene TRBJ2-2; 7 positions agree with TRBD2. Germline assignment: CDR1 GTSNPN and CDR2 SVGIG (reference sequence). Trimming removed 4 bases from V and 13 bases from J; junction bases left unmatched: 3. The CDR3 loop spans 10 amino acids. This chain's CDR3 is CAWKAGRLFF. In DNA form, the CDR3 reads TGTGCCTGGAAAGCGGGGCGGCTGTTTTTT.

The rearrangement uses TRBV27 and TRBJ2-5; possible D gene TRBD2, 6 bases. Germline V gene data show CDR1 as MNHEY and CDR2 as SMNVEV (reference sequence). This CDR3 has 12 residues. V was shortened by 9 bases and J by 2 bases, with 10 bases between the two germline ends. CDR3 sequence reads: CASGGLQETQYF. The CDR3 DNA sequence: TGTGCCAGTGGGGGACTGCAAGAGACCCAGTACTTC.

This clone was observed a handful of times. The sample has other DNA sequences that encode this CDR3 too. This sequence joins TRBV5-1 and TRBJ1-4, with 9 bases matching TRBD1. The CDR3 consists of 14 residues. After removal of 0 bases from V and 7 bases from J, the junction contained 1 base not matched to a gene. The germline CDR1 and CDR2 sequences are SGHRS and YFSETQ. In nucleotides, the CDR3 is TGCGCCAGCAGCTTGGGACAGGGGGGTGAAAAACTGTTTTTT. Amino acid sequence: CASSLGQGGEKLFF.

This chain links TRBV30 with TRBJ2-2; no clear D gene. This CDR3 contains 13 residues. The V and J ends lost 2 bases and 4 bases respectively, with 8 bases between them. CDR1 and CDR2 (germline): GTSNPN, SVGIG (reference sequence). The CDR3 loop is CAWSPSSTGELFF. The CDR3 nucleotides are TGTGCCTGGAGTCCGTCGTCCACCGGGGAGCTGTTTTTT.

This clone was seen once. V is TRBV7-6 and J is TRBJ1-2, with D possibly being TRBD1 (5 bases). Trimming pared 1 base from V and 4 bases from J, leaving 16 bases between. Germline CDR1 and CDR2: SGHVS and FNYEAQ. There are 16 residues in the CDR3. The CDR3 sequence is CASSLEAGKVGYGYTF. CDR3 nucleotides: TGTGCCAGCAGCTTAGAGGCAGGGAAGGTGGGCTATGGCTACACCTTC.